This T cell receptor beta chain stems from a study of OX40 agonist ivuxolimab in advanced cancers. Looking at the study overall: The dose-escalation cohort had hepatocellular carcinoma, melanoma, renal cell or head and neck cancer. Findings of the study overall: The CD4+ and CD8+ T cells in the blood had expanded clonally by week 6 at 0.1 to 3.0 mg/kg.

Method: immunoSEQ multiplex PCR; TCRdb's copy keeps in-frame clones and lacks some. The table shows about 55,000 clones, with 70% to 90% occurring only once. Germline V lookup: CDR1 SQVTM, CDR2 ANQGSEA. The CDR3 has 12 residues. V shed 5 bases and J 6 bases; nucleotides not matched to a gene: 3. Details on this clone: The antigen is not known.

The V gene is TRBV29-1, the J gene TRBJ2-7; 11 nucleotides line up with TRBD2. Sequenced material: CD4+ or CD8+ T cells sorted from blood, taken in a trial of the OX40 agonist ivuxolimab. The sequence derives from an adult with an advanced solid tumor such as melanoma, head and neck, liver or kidney cancer. Written as DNA, the CDR3 is TGCAGCGTTAGACTAGCGGGAACCGAGCAGTACTTC. Its translation: CSVRLAGTEQYF.